A single sample is the source of the 16 T cell receptor beta chains below, sequenced in a study of neurological immune-mediated disorders. The sample's time point: longitudinal time-point 2. A single record per CDR3 protein comes from TCRdb applying MiXCR to the 5' RACE reads. The sample lists some 87,000 distinct CDR3 sequences, about 13% seen once, with 5% in the top ten. The sequenced sample consisted of PBMCs. These receptors all come from a female donor with HTLV-1-associated myelopathy (HAM/TSP).

As concerns this clonotype: A read error may produce the germline difference seen at one junction end. The chain employs TRBV6-6 and TRBJ2-6; D tentatively fits TRBD1 or TRBD2 (5 bases each). The CDR3 runs 20 residues. The germline gives CDR1 MNHNY, CDR2 SVGAGI (reference sequence). This CDR3 reads CAISQPGVGTPDSGANVLTF. Written as DNA, the CDR3 is TGTGCCATCAGTCAGCCGGGCGTTGGGACCCCCGACTCTGGGGCCAACGTCCTGACTTTC.

Comments on this clonotype: A single base separates this from a much larger clone, so it may be a read error. This sequence joins TRBV7-9 and TRBJ2-7, with 12 bases fitting TRBD1. Trimming took 3 bases from V and 6 from J; bases not matched to a gene: 9. The germline V gene has CDR1 SEHNR and CDR2 FQNEAQ (reference sequence). This CDR3 comprises 16 residues. The CDR3 loop reads CASSLGQGAGAFEQYF. DNA of the CDR3: TGTGCCAGCAGCTTGGGACAGGGGGCAGGGGCCTTCGAGCAGTACTTC. Variable domain in full (rest from reference TRBV7-9 and TRBJ2-7): DTGVSQNPRHKITKRGQNVTFRCDPISEHNRLYWYRQTLGQGPEFLTYFQNEAQLEKSRLLSDRFSAERPKGSFSTLEIQRTEQGDSAMYLCASSLGQGAGAFEQYFGPGTRLTVT.

In this sample, this clonotype turned up many times. This chain links TRBV27 with TRBJ2-2, with D perhaps TRBD1 (6 bases). This CDR3 is built from 13 residues. Per the germline V gene, CDR1 is MNHEY and CDR2 is SMNVEV (reference sequence). Trimming took off 6 bases at V and 5 bases at J, with 10 bases between the two ends. This CDR3 reads CASSWGRTGELFF. The CDR3 coding sequence is TGTGCCAGCAGCTGGGGGCGTACCGGGGAGCTGTTTTTT.

This clonotype was counted ten times or more. The chain recombines TRBV7-2 with TRBJ1-2; a possible D gene is TRBD1 (6 bases). CDR1 is SGHTA, CDR2 FQGNSA, per germline. This CDR3 comprises 14 residues. V was clipped by 5 bases and J by 7 bases, with 17 bases between them. The DNA of the CDR3 is TGTGCCAGCAGCCGCGGTGTCAGGGGATCTGGCTACACCTTC. This sequence encodes CASSRGVRGSGYTF. Together with reference TRBV7-2 and TRBJ1-2, the CDR3 gives the full variable domain: GAGVSQSPSNKVTEKGKDVELRCDPISGHTALYWYRQSLGQGLEFLIYFQGNSAPDKSGLPSDRFSAERTGGSVSTLTIQRTQQEDSAVYLCASSRGVRGSGYTFGSGTRLTVV.

Ten or more counts support this clonotype. V usage is TRBV14 and J usage is TRBJ1-2; D gene uncertain. The germline V gene encodes CDR1 SGHDN and CDR2 FVKESK. V lost 0 bases to trimming and J lost 8 bases, with 13 bases between them. The CDR3 totals 14 residues. This chain's CDR3 is CASSQEHGLGGYTF. As DNA, the CDR3 is TGTGCCAGCAGCCAAGAACACGGCCTGGGGGGCTACACCTTC.

This clonotype was observed many times. This sequence joins TRBV4-1 and TRBJ2-7; tentatively, D is TRBD2 (6 bases). Germline lookup yields CDR1 MGHRA and CDR2 YSYEKL. This CDR3 is 12 amino acids long. Trimming removed 5 bases at V and 5 bases at J, with 10 bases between. CDR3 in amino acids: CASSARDDEQYF. The DNA of the CDR3 is TGCGCCAGCAGCGCGCGGGACGACGAGCAGTACTTC.

This clonotype was seen many times. The genes are TRBV20-1 and TRBJ2-7; 11 nucleotides align to TRBD2. The trim removed 3 bases at V and 4 bases at J, leaving 5 bases unmatched. CDR1 is DFQATT, CDR2 SNEGSKA, per germline (reference sequence). This CDR3 spans 14 amino acids. CDR3 in DNA: TGCAGTGCTAGTACTAGCGGGGGATTTTACGAGCAGTACTTC. Its protein product is CSASTSGGFYEQYF.

This clonotype was seen ten or more times. This chain joins TRBV5-1 and TRBJ2-3, with D perhaps being TRBD1 or TRBD2 (5 bases each). The length of the CDR3 is 14 residues. Germline-derived CDR1 and CDR2 are SGHRS and YFSETQ. V was trimmed by 1 base and J by 5 bases, leaving 11 bases between them. The CDR3: CASSLFGAGDTQYF. The CDR3 DNA reads as TGCGCCAGCAGCTTGTTCGGGGCGGGAGATACGCAGTATTTT.

This clonotype was counted ten times or more. The V gene is TRBV5-1, the J gene TRBJ1-1, with TRBD1 identical over 10 bases. V lost 4 bases to trimming and J lost 3 bases; unmatched junction nucleotides: 6. The CDR3 length is 15 residues. Germline values: CDR1 SGHRS, CDR2 YFSETQ. DNA for the CDR3: TGCGCCAGCAGCCCGGGTGGGACAGGGGACACTGAAGCTTTCTTT. Translated: CASSPGGTGDTEAFF. Full variable domain (outside the CDR3, taken from reference TRBV5-1 and TRBJ1-1): KAGVTQTPRYLIKTRGQQVTLSCSPISGHRSVSWYQQTPGQGLQFLFEYFSETQRNKGNFPGRFSGRQFSNSRSEMNVSTLELGDSALYLCASSPGGTGDTEAFFGQGTRLTVV.

This clonotype appeared many times. V usage is TRBV5-1 and J usage is TRBJ2-3; 10 bases agree with TRBD1. This CDR3 spans 15 amino acids. J lost 3 bases, V lost 2 bases, and 3 bases had no gene match. In germline, CDR1 is SGHRS, CDR2 YFSETQ. DNA of the CDR3: TGCGCCAGCAGCTTTCTGGGACAGGGGACAGATACGCAGTATTTT. Its translation: CASSFLGQGTDTQYF.

Ten or more counts support this clonotype. This chain uses TRBV5-6 with TRBJ2-7, with D uncertain. The germline CDR1 and CDR2 sequences are SGHDT and YYEEEE. The CDR3 is 12 residues long. Deletions cut 2 bases from V and 5 bases from J, with 8 bases between. The CDR3 region has the DNA TGTGCCAGCAGCTTCCGGGCCAACGAGCAGTACTTC. It is translated as CASSFRANEQYF.

This clonotype was seen a handful of times. A read error is possible here, since a much larger clone lies one base away. The rearrangement joins TRBV5-1 to TRBJ2-7; the match to TRBD1 covers 9 bases. The CDR3 totals 15 residues. Germline loops: CDR1 SGHRS, CDR2 YFSETQ. V lost 4 bases and J lost 5; bases outside the gene matches: 10. CDR3 in amino acids: CASSVTPGQGNEQYF. The CDR3 bases are TGCGCCAGCAGCGTGACGCCGGGACAGGGCAACGAGCAGTACTTC.

This clonotype was picked up many times. The chain couples TRBV6-1 to TRBJ2-1, with TRBD2 matching 8 bases. Germline trimming cut 8 bases from V and 0 bases from J; bases unmatched to any gene: 6. This CDR3 has 15 amino acids. Germline V CDR1 and CDR2: MNHNS, SASEGT. The CDR3 here is CASARSGGSYNEQFF. CDR3 bases: TGTGCCAGCGCGCGCAGCGGGGGCTCCTACAATGAGCAGTTCTTC.

This clonotype was detected many times. The rearrangement joins TRBV11-2 to TRBJ2-2, with 7 bases matching TRBD1. The trim removed 6 bases at V and 5 bases at J, leaving 9 bases unmatched. This CDR3 region has 15 residues. From germline, CDR1 is SGHAT and CDR2 FQNNGV. The CDR3: CASRQNSGGTGELFF. The CDR3 DNA is TGTGCCAGCAGGCAAAATTCAGGGGGAACCGGGGAGCTGTTTTTT. Together with reference TRBV11-2 and TRBJ2-2, the CDR3 gives the full variable domain: EAGVAQSPRYKIIEKRQSVAFWCNPISGHATLYWYQQILGQGPKLLIQFQNNGVVDDSQLPKDRFSAERLKGVDSTLKIQPAKLEDSAVYLCASRQNSGGTGELFFGEGSRLTVL.

This clonotype was recorded at least ten times. The chain is built from TRBV6-5 and TRBJ2-7; 7 positions agree with TRBD1. Looked up from germline, CDR1 is MNHEY and CDR2 is SVGAGI. This CDR3 has 14 amino acids. With V trimmed by 5 bases and J by 5 bases, 9 bases remained unmatched. The CDR3 nucleotides read TGTGCCAGCAGTCCCGACAGGGTACACCACGAGCAGTACTTC. As protein: CASSPDRVHHEQYF.

This clonotype was seen many times. The chain couples TRBV5-6 to TRBJ1-2; D not resolved. Germline V CDR1 and CDR2: SGHDT, YYEEEE. V lost 6 bases to trimming and J lost 6 bases, with 12 bases between them. The CDR3 length is 12 residues. CDR3 sequence (DNA): TGTGCCAGCATAACAGCCTCGGATGGCTACACCTTC. Translated: CASITASDGYTF.